The 20 T cell receptor beta chains listed next were all sequenced from one sample in a study of T cell responses to AZD1222 COVID-19 vaccine (dated by TCRdb to 2020 to 2023). Interpreted using the paper, the time point label stands for: about 28 days (+/-7) after the second vaccine dose. The library was prepared using the immunoSEQ multiplex PCR assay. This immuneACCESS table, as held by TCRdb, lists in-frame sequences with V and J called but not all clones. Of the missing ones, under half trace to an unresolved V gene in checked studies; the others have no known cause. The sample has around 270,000 clones on record, around 93% of them singletons. Roughly 0.6% of the sample is held by the ten biggest clonotypes. The sample here was peripheral blood, taken 28 days after the second AZD1222 dose. The receptors here all came from an adult who received the AZD1222 COVID-19 vaccine.

In this sample, this clone turned up once. The gene calls are TRBV2 and TRBJ2-2; possible D gene TRBD2, 5 bases. CDR1 is SNHLY and CDR2 is FYNNEI in the germline V gene. This CDR3 has 14 residues. Trimming pared 4 bases from V and 5 bases from J, leaving 11 bases between. The CDR3, as DNA: TGTGCCAGCAGTGGAAGGGAGCGGACCGGGGAGCTGTTTTTT. Its translation is CASSGRERTGELFF. The complete variable domain, with remaining parts taken from reference TRBV2 and TRBJ2-2, reads EPEVTQTPSHQVTQMGQEVILRCVPISNHLYFYWYRQILGQKVEFLVSFYNNEISEKSEIFDDQFSVERPDGSNFTLKIRSTKLEDSAMYFCASSGRERTGELFFGEGSRLTVL.

The chain has TRBV20-1 and TRBJ2-6; D not certain. Germline values: CDR1 DFQATT, CDR2 SNEGSKA (reference sequence). V was cut by 6 bases and J by 2 bases, with 2 bases left in between. This CDR3 has 11 residues. The CDR3 spells CSAAGANVLTF. DNA for the CDR3: TGCAGTGCCGCTGGGGCCAACGTCCTGACTTTC.

The chain combines TRBV7-9 with TRBJ1-1; 10 bases agree with TRBD1. Losses at the gene ends were 5 bases for V and 4 bases for J; bases not matched to a gene: 4. This CDR3 has 14 amino acids. Germline assignment: CDR1 SEHNR and CDR2 FQNEAQ (reference sequence). The CDR3 sequence is CASSNGQGGTEAFF. The CDR3 DNA follows: TGTGCCAGCAGCAACGGACAGGGGGGCACTGAAGCTTTCTTT.

This chain uses TRBV5-1 with TRBJ2-7, with unresolved D. The CDR3 has 14 residues. Trimming shortened V by 3 bases and J by 0 bases, and 10 bases separated the two germline ends. Germline CDR1 and CDR2: SGHRS and YFSETQ. The CDR3 DNA is TGCGCCAGCAGCTGGACCGCGAGCTCCTACGAGCAGTACTTC. Encoded protein: CASSWTASSYEQYF.

This clone was seen more than once but under ten times. The chain is built from TRBV5-1 and TRBJ2-5; unclear D gene. The V end was cut by 0 bases, the J end by 2 bases, with 5 bases between. Germline loops: CDR1 SGHRS, CDR2 YFSETQ. CDR3 length: 13 amino acids. The CDR3 sequence: CASSLGPQETQYF. CDR3 coding DNA: TGCGCCAGCAGCTTGGGACCGCAAGAGACCCAGTACTTC. Variable domain in full (rest from reference TRBV5-1 and TRBJ2-5): KAGVTQTPRYLIKTRGQQVTLSCSPISGHRSVSWYQQTPGQGLQFLFEYFSETQRNKGNFPGRFSGRQFSNSRSEMNVSTLELGDSALYLCASSLGPQETQYFGPGTRLLVL.

The chain is built from TRBV28 and TRBJ1-4; no clear D. Germline V gene sequence: CDR1 MDHEN, CDR2 SYDVKM. The CDR3 runs to 14 residues. Between the trimmed V and J ends, which lost 2 bases and 2 bases, there was a span of 6 bases. This chain's CDR3 is CASSLLGTNEKLFF. The CDR3 DNA follows: TGTGCCAGCAGTTTACTGGGGACTAATGAAAAACTGTTTTTT.

This sequence joins TRBV6-4 and TRBJ1-5; TRBD1 might be the D (5 bases). The CDR3 extends over 15 amino acids. V lost 2 bases and J lost 9, with 17 bases in between. From germline, CDR1 is MRHNA and CDR2 SNTAGT. The CDR3 DNA reads TGTGCCAGCAGTGACAGGGGACCCACGAGGAGGCCCCAGCATTTT. It translates to CASSDRGPTRRPQHF.

The chain couples TRBV5-5 to TRBJ1-1; D may be TRBD1 (5 bases). This CDR3 has 15 residues. CDR1 is SGHKS and CDR2 is YYEKEE in the germline V gene (reference sequence). The germline V and J ends were trimmed by 4 bases and 0 bases, with 13 bases remaining between them. The CDR3 nucleotides are TGTGCCAGCAGCAGGACGACAGCGATGAACACTGAAGCTTTCTTT. Its translation is CASSRTTAMNTEAFF.

The gene calls are TRBV11-3 and TRBJ2-3; D gene uncertain. V lost 5 bases, J lost 0 bases, and 9 bases lay in between. CDR1 is SGHNT, CDR2 YENEEA, per germline. The CDR3 has 14 residues. As DNA, the CDR3 is TGTGCCAGCAGCCAGGCAGCTAGCACAGATACGCAGTATTTT. As protein: CASSQAASTDTQYF.

The chain has TRBV6-5 and TRBJ2-2; D may match TRBD1 or TRBD2 (6 bases each). Germline values: CDR1 MNHEY, CDR2 SVGAGI. The CDR3 sequence is 15 residues long. V gave up 5 bases and J gave up 5 bases, with 15 bases separating them. CDR3 amino acids: CASSIGGRGTGELFF. The CDR3 coding sequence is TGTGCCAGCAGTATAGGGGGGAGAGGGACCGGGGAGCTGTTTTTT.

J is TRBJ1-2 and V is TRBV7-9; D possibly corresponds to TRBD1 (5 bases). Germline CDR1 is SEHNR and CDR2 is FQNEAQ (reference sequence). The length of the CDR3 is 14 residues. V was pared by 3 bases and J by 0 bases, with 8 bases between. CDR3 bases: TGTGCCAGCAGCTTCCGACAGTCTAACTATGGCTACACCTTC. Amino acid sequence: CASSFRQSNYGYTF.

This chain joins TRBV7-2 and TRBJ1-1, with D perhaps TRBD1 (5 bases). The CDR3 contains 13 residues. The V gene lost 6 bases and the J gene lost 8 bases, with 16 bases spanning the gap. Germline CDR1 is SGHTA and CDR2 is FQGNSA. CDR3 region: CASRGRQTGEAFF. The CDR3, as DNA: TGTGCCAGCAGGGGGCGACAGACGGGAGAAGCTTTCTTT.

The chain joins TRBV28 to TRBJ1-4; perhaps TRBD1 as D (6 bases). V was trimmed by 8 bases and J by 5 bases, leaving 12 bases between them. Germline V CDR1 and CDR2: MDHEN, SYDVKM. There are 13 residues in the CDR3. The CDR3 region has the DNA TGTGCCAGCGGTACAGGGATGAATGAAAAACTGTTTTTT. Translating gives CASGTGMNEKLFF.

The chain couples TRBV3-1 (or the pseudogene TRBV3-2) to TRBJ2-4; TRBD2 matches at 12 bases. J lost 11 bases, V lost 1 base, and 9 bases had no gene match. Germline V gives CDR1 LGHDT, CDR2 YNNKEL (reference sequence). This CDR3 is 16 amino acids long. This CDR3 is CASSQAGLLAGGFQYF. The CDR3 nucleotides are TGTGCCAGCAGCCAAGCTGGGTTGCTAGCGGGGGGGTTTCAGTACTTC.

The chain couples TRBV5-8 to TRBJ1-3, with unresolved D. Germline V gene lookup returns CDR1 SGHTS and CDR2 YDEGEE. This CDR3 has 14 residues. Trimming shortened V by 0 bases and J by 3 bases, and 7 bases separated the two germline ends. CDR3: CASSLGQRGNTIYF. The CDR3 DNA reads TGTGCCAGCAGCTTGGGGCAACGTGGAAACACCATATATTTT.

The chain links TRBV27 to TRBJ2-5; 11 bases are a match to TRBD2. The germline CDR1 and CDR2 sequences are MNHEY and SMNVEV (reference sequence). The ends lost 3 bases at V and 4 bases at J; junction bases unmatched: 4. The CDR3 is 15 amino acids. The CDR3 DNA is TGTGCCAGCAGTTTCCTAGCGGGAGGTACAGAGACCCAGTACTTC. As protein: CASSFLAGGTETQYF.

V usage is TRBV18 and J usage is TRBJ2-3; 13 bases match TRBD2. Per germline, CDR1 KGHSH and CDR2 LQKENI. J was trimmed by 1 base and V by 4 bases; bases with no gene match: 5. The CDR3 length is 17 residues. The CDR3 loop reads CASSRGTSGIGTDTQYF. CDR3 nucleotides: TGTGCCAGCTCACGCGGGACTAGCGGGATAGGCACAGATACGCAGTATTTT.

The V call is TRBV15, the J call TRBJ2-7, with unresolved D. The CDR3 has 14 amino acids. CDR1 is LNHNV and CDR2 is YYDKDF in the germline V gene (reference sequence). The V end was cut by 1 base, the J end by 3 bases, with 10 bases between. This CDR3 is CATSRGAPFYEQYF. The CDR3 DNA is TGTGCCACCAGCAGAGGGGCACCCTTCTACGAGCAGTACTTC.

This clone has a single count. This rearrangement joins TRBV4-2 to TRBJ2-5, with D perhaps matching TRBD1 or TRBD2 (7 bases each). This CDR3 contains 18 residues. The V gene lost 0 bases and the J gene lost 2 bases, with 19 bases spanning the gap. The germline gives CDR1 LGHNA, CDR2 YNFKEQ. CDR3: CASSQDQTGEGLQETQYF. DNA of the CDR3: TGTGCCAGCAGCCAAGATCAAACAGGGGAGGGTCTACAAGAGACCCAGTACTTC.

The rearrangement links TRBV3-1 (or the pseudogene TRBV3-2) to TRBJ2-7; D is uncertain. CDR1 and CDR2 (germline): LGHDT, YNNKEL (reference sequence). Trimming pared 6 bases from V and 0 bases from J, leaving 6 bases between. The CDR3 has 12 residues. The CDR3 region has the DNA TGTGCCAGCAGTCGGAGCTCCTACGAGCAGTACTTC. Translated, it gives CASSRSSYEQYF.